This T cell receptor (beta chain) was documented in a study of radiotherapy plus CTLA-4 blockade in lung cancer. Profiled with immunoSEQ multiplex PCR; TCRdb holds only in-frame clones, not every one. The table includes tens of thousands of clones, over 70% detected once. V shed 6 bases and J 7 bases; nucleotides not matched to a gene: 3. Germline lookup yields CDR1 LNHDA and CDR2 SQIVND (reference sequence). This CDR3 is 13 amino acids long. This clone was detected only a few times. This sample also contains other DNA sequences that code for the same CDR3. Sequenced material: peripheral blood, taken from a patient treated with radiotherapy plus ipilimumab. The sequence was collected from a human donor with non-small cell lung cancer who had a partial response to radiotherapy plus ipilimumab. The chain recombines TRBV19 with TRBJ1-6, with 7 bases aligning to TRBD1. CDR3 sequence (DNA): TGTGCCAGTAGAGGGGACAGCAATTCACCCCTCCACTTT. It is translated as CASRGDSNSPLHF.